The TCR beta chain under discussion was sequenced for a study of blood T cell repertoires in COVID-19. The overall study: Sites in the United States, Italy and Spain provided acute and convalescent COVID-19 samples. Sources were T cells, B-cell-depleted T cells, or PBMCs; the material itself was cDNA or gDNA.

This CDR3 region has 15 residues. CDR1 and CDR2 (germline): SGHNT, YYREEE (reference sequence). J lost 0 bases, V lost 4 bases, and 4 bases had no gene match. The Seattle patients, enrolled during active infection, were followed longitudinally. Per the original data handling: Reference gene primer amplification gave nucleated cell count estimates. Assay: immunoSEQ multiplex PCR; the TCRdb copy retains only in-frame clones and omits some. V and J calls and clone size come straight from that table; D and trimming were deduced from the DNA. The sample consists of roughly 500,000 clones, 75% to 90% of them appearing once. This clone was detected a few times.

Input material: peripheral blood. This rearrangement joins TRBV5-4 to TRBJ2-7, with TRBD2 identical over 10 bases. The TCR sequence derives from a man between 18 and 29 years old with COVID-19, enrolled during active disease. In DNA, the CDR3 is TGTGCCAGCAGCCCGGGACTAGCGAGCTCCTACGAGCAGTACTTC. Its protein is CASSPGLASSYEQYF.